This T cell receptor (beta chain) emerged from a study of preoperative IRX-2 immunotherapy in early breast cancer (dated by TCRdb to between 2019 and 2020). Clipping removes 2 bases from V and 6 bases from J, with 7 as the unmatched junction base count. Sequences GTSNPN (CDR1) and SVGIG (CDR2) are obtained from the germline V gene (reference sequence). The CDR3 runs 15 residues from the cysteine to the phenylalanine. This entry keeps only the CDR3 DNA: 45 bases, framed from base 1. The sample's treatment or condition, from its label and the paper: preoperative locoregional IRX-2 cytokine immunotherapy. The samples were obtained from a phase Ib study that tested preoperative, locoregional IRX-2 cytokine immunotherapy designed to prime immune responses. The donors were early-stage breast cancer patients who were given IRX-2 prior to surgery. To prepare the library, the immunoSEQ multiplex PCR assay was applied. This is the immuneACCESS table as TCRdb keeps it, with only in-frame sequences that have V and J called. A part of the clones is gone; compared with another copy, unresolved V genes explain less than half, and the rest is unexplained. This sample is represented by 7,000 to 9,000 clones; 75% to 85% of them were singletons. In total, the top ten clones hold 16% of the sample.

Remarks on this clone: This receptor's antigen is unknown. No much larger clonotype is one base removed from it; base qualities were not supplied.

The specimen was tumor tissue, collected after IRX-2 immunotherapy. This chain is built from TRBV30 and TRBJ2-3; 11 middle bases align to TRBD2. The TCR comes from a human donor with breast cancer. CDR3 protein: CAWSWASGGRDTQYF. Here is the DNA: TGTGCCTGGAGTTGGGCTAGCGGGGGGCGGGATACGCAGTATTTT.